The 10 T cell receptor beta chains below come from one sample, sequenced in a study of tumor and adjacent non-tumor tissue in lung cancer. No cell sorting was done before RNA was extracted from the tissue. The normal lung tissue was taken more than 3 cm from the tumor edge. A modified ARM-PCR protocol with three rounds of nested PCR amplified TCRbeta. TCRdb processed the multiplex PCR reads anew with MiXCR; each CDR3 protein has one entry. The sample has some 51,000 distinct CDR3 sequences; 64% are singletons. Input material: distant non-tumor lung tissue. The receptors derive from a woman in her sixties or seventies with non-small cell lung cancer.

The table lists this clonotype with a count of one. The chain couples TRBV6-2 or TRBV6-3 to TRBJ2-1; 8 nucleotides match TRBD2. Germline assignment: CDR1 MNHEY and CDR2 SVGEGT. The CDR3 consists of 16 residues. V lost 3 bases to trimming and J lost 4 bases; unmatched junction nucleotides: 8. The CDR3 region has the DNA TGTGCCAGCAGTTATCATAGGGGCGGGGGGTACAATGAGCAGTTCTTC. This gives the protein CASSYHRGGGYNEQFF.

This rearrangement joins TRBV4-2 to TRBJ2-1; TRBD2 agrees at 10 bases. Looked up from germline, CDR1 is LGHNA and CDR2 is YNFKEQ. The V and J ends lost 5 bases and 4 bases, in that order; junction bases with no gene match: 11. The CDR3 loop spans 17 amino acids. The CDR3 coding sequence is TGTGCCAGCAGCACAGAGGTGGGACTAGCGTCTTACAATGAGCAGTTCTTC. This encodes CASSTEVGLASYNEQFF.

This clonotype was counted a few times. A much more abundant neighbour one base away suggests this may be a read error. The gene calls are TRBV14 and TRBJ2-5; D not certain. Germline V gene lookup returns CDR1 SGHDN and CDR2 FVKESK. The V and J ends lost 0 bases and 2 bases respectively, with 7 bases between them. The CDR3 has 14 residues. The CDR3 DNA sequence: TGTGCCAGCAGCCAAGATTCAGTTCAAGAGACCCAGTACTTC. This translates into CASSQDSVQETQYF.

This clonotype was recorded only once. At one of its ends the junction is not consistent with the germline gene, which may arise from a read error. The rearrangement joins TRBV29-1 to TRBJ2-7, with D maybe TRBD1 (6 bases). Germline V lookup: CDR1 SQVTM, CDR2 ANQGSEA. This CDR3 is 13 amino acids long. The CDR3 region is CCVDLDRSYEQYF. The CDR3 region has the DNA TGCTGCGTTGACCTAGACAGGAGTTACGAGCAGTACTTC.

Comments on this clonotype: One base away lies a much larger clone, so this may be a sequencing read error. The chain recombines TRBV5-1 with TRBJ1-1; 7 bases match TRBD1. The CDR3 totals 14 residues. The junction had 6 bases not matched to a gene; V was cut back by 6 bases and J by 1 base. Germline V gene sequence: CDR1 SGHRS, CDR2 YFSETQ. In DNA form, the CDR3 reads TGCGCCAGCACGTCCGGGACAGCGAACACTGAAGCTTTCTTT. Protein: CASTSGTANTEAFF. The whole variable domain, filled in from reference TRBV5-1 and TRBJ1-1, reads KAGVTQTPRYLIKTRGQQVTLSCSPISGHRSVSWYQQTPGQGLQFLFEYFSETQRNKGNFPGRFSGRQFSNSRSEMNVSTLELGDSALYLCASTSGTANTEAFFGQGTRLTVV.

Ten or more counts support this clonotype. The CDR3 coding sequence is TGTGCCAGCACCCCGGACAACACCAAAAACATTCAGTACTTC. Translation gives CASTPDNTKNIQYF. The J gene is TRBJ2-4, the V gene TRBV12-3 or TRBV12-4; possibly TRBD1 for D (5 bases). This CDR3 region has 14 residues. Trimming removed 7 bases from V and 2 bases from J, with 12 bases in between.

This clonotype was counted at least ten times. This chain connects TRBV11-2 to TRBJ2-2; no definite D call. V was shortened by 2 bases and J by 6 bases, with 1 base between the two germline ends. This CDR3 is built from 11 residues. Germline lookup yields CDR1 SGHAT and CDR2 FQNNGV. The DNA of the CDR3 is TGTGCCAGCAGCTTATCCGGGGAGCTGTTTTTT. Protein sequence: CASSLSGELFF.

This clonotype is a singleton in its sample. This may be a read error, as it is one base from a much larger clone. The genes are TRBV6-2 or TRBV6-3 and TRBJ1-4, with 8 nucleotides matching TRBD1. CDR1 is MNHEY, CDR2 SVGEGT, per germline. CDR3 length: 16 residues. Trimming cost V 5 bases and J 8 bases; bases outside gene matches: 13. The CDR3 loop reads CASSPTPGQAREKLFF. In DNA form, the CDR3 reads TGTGCCAGCAGTCCCACGCCGGGACAGGCCCGGGAAAAACTGTTTTTT.

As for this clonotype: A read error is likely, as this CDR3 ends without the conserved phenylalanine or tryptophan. CDR3 sequence: CVSRGSLAGDETQYL. The CDR3 DNA follows: TGCGTCAGCAGGGGGTCACTAGCGGGAGATGAGACCCAGTACCTC. The chain is built from TRBV10-2 and TRBJ2-5, with TRBD2 matching over 11 bases. CDR1 is WSHSY, CDR2 SAAADI, per germline. This CDR3 comprises 15 residues.

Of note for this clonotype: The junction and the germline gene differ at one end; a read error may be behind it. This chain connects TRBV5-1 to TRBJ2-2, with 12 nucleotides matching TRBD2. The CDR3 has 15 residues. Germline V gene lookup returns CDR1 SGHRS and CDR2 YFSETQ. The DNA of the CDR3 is TGCGCCGGCAGCGAACTAGCGGGAGGCACCGGGGAGCTGTTTTTT. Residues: CAGSELAGGTGELFF.